Listed below are T cell receptor beta chains from one sample, sequenced in a study of glioma-infiltrating T cells after dendritic cell vaccination. Sequencing was performed with immunoSEQ multiplex PCR; in TCRdb, only in-frame clones are kept and a portion is missing. The sample has approximately 64,000 clones, about 81% seen once; the top ten hold 9.2%. Sequences were derived from blood, sampled before dendritic cell vaccination. These receptors all stem from a human donor with glioblastoma. Each CDR3 is given with its conserved first and last residue. Each record gives: clone size, D gene, J gene, V gene, CDR3 protein, CDR3 DNA. D genes are given only for firm matches. Only some rows state a clone size, as once, few, many or a class for expanded clones.

clone_size: once
d_call: TRBD1
j_call: TRBJ1-5
v_call: TRBV5-5
cdr3_aa: CASSKDRGGGNQPQHF
cdr3_nt: TGTGCCAGCAGCAAGGACAGGGGAGGTGGCAATCAGCCCCAGCATTTT

clone_size: NA
d_call: NA
j_call: TRBJ2-3
v_call: TRBV28
cdr3_aa: CASCRDITDTQYF
cdr3_nt: TGTGCCAGCTGCCGGGACATCACAGATACGCAGTATTTT

clone_size: NA
d_call: TRBD2
j_call: TRBJ2-1
v_call: TRBV5-4
cdr3_aa: CASSLDSGGADEQFF
cdr3_nt: TGTGCCAGCAGCTTGGACTCCGGGGGGGCCGATGAGCAGTTCTTC

clone_size: NA
d_call: NA
j_call: TRBJ2-1
v_call: TRBV5-6
cdr3_aa: CASSTTRDEQFF
cdr3_nt: TGTGCCAGCAGCACCACTAGAGATGAGCAGTTCTTC

clone_size: NA
d_call: TRBD1
j_call: TRBJ2-7
v_call: TRBV6-1
cdr3_aa: CASSEAEGTGVYEQYF
cdr3_nt: TGTGCCAGCAGTGAAGCCGAAGGGACAGGGGTCTACGAGCAGTACTTC

clone_size: NA
d_call: NA
j_call: TRBJ1-3
v_call: TRBV6-1
cdr3_aa: CASSATQVHSGNTIYF
cdr3_nt: TGTGCCAGCAGTGCCACACAGGTTCACTCTGGAAACACCATATATTTT

clone_size: NA
d_call: TRBD1
j_call: TRBJ1-4
v_call: TRBV6-5
cdr3_aa: CASRASDRVDEKLFF
cdr3_nt: TGTGCCAGCAGAGCCTCGGACAGGGTGGATGAAAAACTGTTTTTT

clone_size: NA
d_call: NA
j_call: TRBJ2-1
v_call: TRBV6-6
cdr3_aa: CASSYTGTINEQFF
cdr3_nt: TGTGCCAGCAGTTACACAGGGACTATTAATGAGCAGTTCTTC

clone_size: once
d_call: NA
j_call: TRBJ2-7
v_call: TRBV12-5
cdr3_aa: CASGLQAAYEQYF
cdr3_nt: TGTGCTAGTGGCCTACAGGCTGCCTACGAGCAGTACTTC

clone_size: NA
d_call: NA
j_call: TRBJ2-5
v_call: TRBV30
cdr3_aa: CAWSVAGWQETQYF
cdr3_nt: TGTGCCTGGAGTGTAGCCGGGTGGCAAGAGACCCAGTACTTC

clone_size: NA
d_call: NA
j_call: TRBJ1-5
v_call: TRBV23-1
cdr3_aa: CASSLNPSTYQPQHF
cdr3_nt: TGCGCCAGCAGCCTCAATCCGTCCACTTATCAGCCCCAGCATTTT

clone_size: once
d_call: TRBD2
j_call: TRBJ2-1
v_call: TRBV7-9
cdr3_aa: CASRRLPGLVVGNEQFF
cdr3_nt: TGTGCCAGCAGACGCCTCCCGGGACTAGTTGTGGGGAATGAGCAGTTCTTC

clone_size: NA
d_call: TRBD2
j_call: TRBJ2-1
v_call: TRBV7-2
cdr3_aa: CASSLDSGGAVNEQFF
cdr3_nt: TGTGCCAGCAGCTTAGATAGCGGGGGGGCGGTCAATGAGCAGTTCTTC

clone_size: NA
d_call: TRBD2
j_call: TRBJ2-5
v_call: TRBV5-1
cdr3_aa: CASSSMTSVGLGETQYF
cdr3_nt: TGCGCCAGCAGCTCGATGACTAGCGTAGGCCTCGGCGAGACCCAGTACTTC

clone_size: NA
d_call: NA
j_call: TRBJ1-1
v_call: TRBV5-5
cdr3_aa: CASSLEFVGGGINTEAFF
cdr3_nt: TGTGCCAGCAGCTTGGAGTTCGTCGGGGGGGGAATAAACACTGAAGCTTTCTTT

clone_size: NA
d_call: NA
j_call: TRBJ1-3
v_call: TRBV5-1
cdr3_aa: CASSLEGDTPGRVGRISGNTIYF
cdr3_nt: TGCGCCAGCAGCTTGGAGGGGGACACACCTGGACGGGTCGGTCGGATCTCTGGAAACACCATATATTTT

clone_size: NA
d_call: NA
j_call: TRBJ2-7
v_call: TRBV5-1
cdr3_aa: CASSLDGVEQYF
cdr3_nt: TGCGCCAGCAGCTTGGACGGGGTCGAGCAGTACTTC

clone_size: NA
d_call: NA
j_call: TRBJ1-2
v_call: TRBV5-1
cdr3_aa: CASPALGGRYYGYTF
cdr3_nt: TGCGCCAGCCCGGCGTTGGGGGGGAGGTACTATGGCTACACCTTC

clone_size: NA
d_call: TRBD2
j_call: TRBJ2-2
v_call: TRBV6-4
cdr3_aa: CASSSRGLAGTNTGELFF
cdr3_nt: TGTGCCAGCAGCTCCCGGGGACTAGCGGGGACGAACACCGGGGAGCTGTTTTTT

clone_size: NA
d_call: TRBD1
j_call: TRBJ1-6
v_call: TRBV5-4
cdr3_aa: CASTREGANSPLHF
cdr3_nt: TGTGCCAGCACTCGAGAGGGGGCGAATTCACCCCTCCACTTT

clone_size: NA
d_call: TRBD1
j_call: TRBJ2-1
v_call: TRBV5-1
cdr3_aa: CASSLEGTGFGEQFF
cdr3_nt: TGCGCCAGCAGCTTGGAAGGGACAGGGTTTGGTGAGCAGTTCTTC

clone_size: NA
d_call: NA
j_call: TRBJ2-2
v_call: TRBV9
cdr3_aa: CASSVEAGKASGELFF
cdr3_nt: TGTGCCAGCAGCGTAGAGGCAGGGAAAGCATCCGGGGAGCTGTTTTTT

clone_size: NA
d_call: NA
j_call: TRBJ2-7
v_call: TRBV2
cdr3_aa: CASRRATEAYYEQYF
cdr3_nt: TGTGCCAGCAGGAGGGCTACCGAGGCATACTACGAGCAGTACTTC

clone_size: NA
d_call: TRBD1
j_call: TRBJ2-7
v_call: TRBV28
cdr3_aa: CASSGTGRYEEQYF
cdr3_nt: TGTGCCAGCAGTGGGACAGGGAGGTATGAAGAGCAGTACTTC